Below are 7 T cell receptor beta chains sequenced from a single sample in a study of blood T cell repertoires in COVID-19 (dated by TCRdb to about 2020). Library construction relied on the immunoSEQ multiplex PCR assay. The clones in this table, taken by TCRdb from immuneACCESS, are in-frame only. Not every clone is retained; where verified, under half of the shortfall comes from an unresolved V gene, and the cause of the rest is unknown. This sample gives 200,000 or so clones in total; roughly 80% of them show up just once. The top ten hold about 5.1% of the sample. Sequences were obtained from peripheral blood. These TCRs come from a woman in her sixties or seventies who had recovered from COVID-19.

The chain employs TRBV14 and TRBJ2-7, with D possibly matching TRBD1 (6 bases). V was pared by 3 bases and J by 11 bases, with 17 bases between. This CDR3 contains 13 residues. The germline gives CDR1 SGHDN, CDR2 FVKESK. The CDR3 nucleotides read TGTGCCAGCAGCCAGGGTCCCGACAGGCTCAAGTACTTC. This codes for CASSQGPDRLKYF.

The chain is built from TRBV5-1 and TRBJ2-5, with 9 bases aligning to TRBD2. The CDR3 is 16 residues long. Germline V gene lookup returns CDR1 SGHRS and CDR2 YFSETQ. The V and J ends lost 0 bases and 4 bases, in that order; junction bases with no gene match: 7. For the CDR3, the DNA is TGCGCCAGCAGCTTGGAGTTAGCGGGGGTAGGAGAGACCCAGTACTTC. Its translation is CASSLELAGVGETQYF.

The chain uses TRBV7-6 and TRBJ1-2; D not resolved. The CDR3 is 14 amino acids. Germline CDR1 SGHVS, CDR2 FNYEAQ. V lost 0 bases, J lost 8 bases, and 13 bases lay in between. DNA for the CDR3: TGTGCCAGCAGCTTAGCTGGCGGCTATGGGGGCTACACCTTC. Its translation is CASSLAGGYGGYTF.

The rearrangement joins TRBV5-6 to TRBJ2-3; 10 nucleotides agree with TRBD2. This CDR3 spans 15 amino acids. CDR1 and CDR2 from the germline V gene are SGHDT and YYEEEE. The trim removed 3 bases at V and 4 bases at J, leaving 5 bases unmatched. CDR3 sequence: CASSYAGTSADTQYF. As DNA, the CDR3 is TGTGCCAGCAGCTACGCCGGGACTAGCGCAGATACGCAGTATTTT. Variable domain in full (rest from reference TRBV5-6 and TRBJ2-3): DAGVTQSPTHLIKTRGQQVTLRCSPKSGHDTVSWYQQALGQGPQFIFQYYEEEERQRGNFPDRFSGHQFPNYSSELNVNALLLGDSALYLCASSYAGTSADTQYFGPGTRLTVL.

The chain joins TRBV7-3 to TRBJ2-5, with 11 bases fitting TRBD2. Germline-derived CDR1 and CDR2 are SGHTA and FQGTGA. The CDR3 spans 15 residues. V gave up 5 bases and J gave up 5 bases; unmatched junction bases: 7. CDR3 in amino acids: CASSRSGGARETQYF. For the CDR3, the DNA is TGTGCCAGCAGCCGTAGCGGGGGGGCCCGGGAGACCCAGTACTTC.

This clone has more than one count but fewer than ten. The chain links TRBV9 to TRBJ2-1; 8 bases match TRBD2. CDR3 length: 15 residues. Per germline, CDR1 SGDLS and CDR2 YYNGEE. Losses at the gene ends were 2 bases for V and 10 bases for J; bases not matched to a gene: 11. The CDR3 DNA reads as TGTGCCAGCAGCGTCCTCAGCGGGGGCATCGGGGAGCAGTTCTTC. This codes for CASSVLSGGIGEQFF.

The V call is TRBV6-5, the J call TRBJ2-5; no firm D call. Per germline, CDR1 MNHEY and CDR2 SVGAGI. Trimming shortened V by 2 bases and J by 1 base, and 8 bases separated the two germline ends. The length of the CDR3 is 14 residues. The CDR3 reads CASSYIDTQETQYF. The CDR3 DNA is TGTGCCAGCAGTTACATAGACACCCAAGAGACCCAGTACTTC.